This T cell receptor (beta chain) was captured by sequencing in a study of blood T cell repertoires in COVID-19. Study context: Researchers got acute and convalescent COVID-19 samples from the United States, Italy and Spain. Nucleic acid was either cDNA or gDNA, and it came from T cells, B-cell-depleted T cells, or PBMCs.

This CDR3 spans 14 amino acids. V shed 3 bases and J 4 bases; nucleotides not matched to a gene: 4. Germline V gives CDR1 SGHNT, CDR2 YYREEE (reference sequence). Per the original methods: Amplifying reference gene primers gave estimates of nucleated cell counts. The data were produced by immunoSEQ multiplex PCR, yet TCRdb's version contains in-frame clones alone and is incomplete. That table gives V, J and clone size, and the DNA gave D and trimming. The data hold 200,000 to 250,000 clones, with about 86% observed a single time. V and J are TRBV5-4 and TRBJ2-5; 9 nucleotides align to TRBD2. The sample consisted of peripheral blood. This TCR was recovered from a woman aged 60-75 years with acute or convalescent COVID-19. Written as DNA, the CDR3 is TGTGCCAGCAGCTCGCGGGGGGGAGGAGAGACCCAGTACTTC. Translated, it gives CASSSRGGGETQYF. The whole variable domain, remainder taken from reference TRBV5-4 and TRBJ2-5, is ETGVTQSPTHLIKTRGQQVTLRCSSQSGHNTVSWYQQALGQGPQFIFQYYREEENGRGNFPPRFSGLQFPNYSSELNVNALELDDSALYLCASSSRGGGETQYFGPGTRLLVL.